This TCR beta chain was recorded in a study of blood T cell repertoires in COVID-19. The assay was immunoSEQ multiplex PCR, and TCRdb's table has in-frame clones only and misses some. The data contain about 200,000 clones, under 90% of them seen just once; the ten biggest clones take up less than 4.5%. The CDR3 covers 11 residues. Germline loops: CDR1 ENHRY, CDR2 SYGVKD. V shed 6 bases and J shed 4 bases, with 4 bases lying between them. The TCR was taken from a woman aged 30 to 39 with acute COVID-19. The gene calls are TRBV10-3 and TRBJ1-5; D gene uncertain. Sample: PBMCs or T cells enriched from blood (not recorded which). DNA of the CDR3: TGTGCCATCAGGCGAAATCAGCCCCAGCATTTT. It translates to CAIRRNQPQHF.